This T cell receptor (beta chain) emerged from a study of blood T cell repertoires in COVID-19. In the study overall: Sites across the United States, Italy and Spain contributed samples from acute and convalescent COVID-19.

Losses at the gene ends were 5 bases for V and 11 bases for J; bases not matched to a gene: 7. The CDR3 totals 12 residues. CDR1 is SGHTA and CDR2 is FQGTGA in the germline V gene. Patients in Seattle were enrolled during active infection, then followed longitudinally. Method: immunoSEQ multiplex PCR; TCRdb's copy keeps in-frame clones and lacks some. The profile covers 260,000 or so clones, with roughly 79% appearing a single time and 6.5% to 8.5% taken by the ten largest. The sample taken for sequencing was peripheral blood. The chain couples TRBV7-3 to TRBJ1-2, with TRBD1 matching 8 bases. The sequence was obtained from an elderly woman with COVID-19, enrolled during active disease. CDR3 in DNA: TGTGCCAGCAGCCCGGATGGACAGGGTTACACCTTC. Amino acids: CASSPDGQGYTF.